This TCR beta chain was sequenced in a study of Graves' ophthalmopathy and Graves' hyperthyroidism. Study outcomes and limitations: Discrimination between ophthalmopathy and stable hyperthyroidism by a 13-signature model showed 87.88% sensitivity and about 80% specificity.

In its sample, this clonotype was seen many times. Its antigen is currently unknown. RNA transcripts provided the template for amplifying TCR beta CDR3 regions. RT-PCR in the first round used HTBI primers; a second-round multiplex PCR followed. A single record per CDR3 protein comes from TCRdb applying MiXCR to the multiplex PCR reads. The sample carries just over 600,000 distinct CDR3 sequences, around a fifth recorded once. CDR1 is MRHNA and CDR2 is SNTAGT in the germline V gene. The CDR3 runs to 14 residues. The ends were cut back, 0 bases at V and 5 bases at J, with 10 bases in the middle. Researchers classed hyperthyroidism as stable given no ophthalmopathy within 18 months of follow-up. The PBMCs were taken from roughly 9.3 ml of fresh peripheral blood.

Sample: peripheral blood. This TCR came from a woman aged 18-29 years with stable Graves' hyperthyroidism. Some clones in this sample may be carry-over from other donors' samples. The rearrangement joins TRBV6-4 to TRBJ1-1, with unresolved D. CDR3 residues: CASSDSKGGTEAFF. The CDR3 coding sequence is TGTGCCAGCAGTGACTCGAAGGGAGGTACTGAAGCTTTCTTT.